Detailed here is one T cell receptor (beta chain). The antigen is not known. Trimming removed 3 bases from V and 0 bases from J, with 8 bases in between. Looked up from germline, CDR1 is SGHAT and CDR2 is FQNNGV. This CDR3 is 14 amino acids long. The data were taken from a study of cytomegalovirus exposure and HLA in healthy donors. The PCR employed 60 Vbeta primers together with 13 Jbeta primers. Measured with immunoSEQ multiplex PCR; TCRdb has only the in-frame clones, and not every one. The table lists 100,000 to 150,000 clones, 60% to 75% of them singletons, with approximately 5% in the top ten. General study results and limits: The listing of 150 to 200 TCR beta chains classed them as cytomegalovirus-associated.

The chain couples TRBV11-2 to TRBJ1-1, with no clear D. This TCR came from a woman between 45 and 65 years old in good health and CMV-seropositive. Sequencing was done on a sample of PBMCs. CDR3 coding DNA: TGTGCCAGCAGCTTTGGACTCTTGAACACTGAAGCTTTCTTT. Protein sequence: CASSFGLLNTEAFF.